The entry that follows covers one T cell receptor (beta chain) sequence. Its target antigen remains unknown. Base qualities are not recorded, but no much larger clone differs from it by a single base. CDR1 and CDR2 are drawn from the germline V gene (reference sequence): SEHNR, FQNEAQ. From the cysteine through the phenylalanine, the CDR3 covers 19 amino acids. The CDR3 DNA has 57 bases and is translated from base 1. For this chain, trimming is 3 bases at the V end and 2 bases at the J end, and the number of junction bases without a gene match is 15. This entry belongs to a study of OX40 agonist ivuxolimab in advanced cancers. Regarding the study in general: Ivuxolimab was a fully human IgG2 agonistic monoclonal antibody targeting the costimulatory receptor OX40 (CD134). Prior anti-PD-1, anti-PD-L1 or anti-CTLA-4 therapy was permitted, and checkpoint inhibitors had been received by less than 45% of dose-escalation patients. The dose-escalation cohort was 82.7% male with a mean age of around 62 years, ranging from about 20 to 85. Peripheral TCRbeta sequencing aimed to test whether ivuxolimab altered TCR sequence diversity and caused clonal T-cell expansion. Partial responses were achieved by three dose-escalation patients, of whom one had hepatocellular carcinoma and two had cutaneous melanoma. Among the roughly 54 dose-escalation patients, around 20 had hepatocellular carcinoma, roughly 15 melanoma, 9 renal cell carcinoma and 9 head and neck cancer. The monotherapy dose-escalation portion (N ≈ 56 patients) of the phase I ivuxolimab trial is reported in the paper. Intravenous ivuxolimab was administered to patients every 2 weeks at six dose levels: 0.01, 0.1, 0.3, 1.5, 3 and 10 mg/kg. Study-level results and caveats: In partial responders in the 0.1-3.0 mg/kg groups, normalized peripheral clonal expansion was found to be among the lowest, especially among CD8+ T cells. At doses of 0.1 to 3.0 mg/kg, clonal expansion of both CD4+ and CD8+ blood T cells was observed from baseline to week 6. On average, CD8+ T cells showed more expanded clones than CD4+ T cells after ivuxolimab. Low levels of normalized T-cell clonal expansion were also seen in some patients who did not respond. The antigen specificity of the clonally expanded peripheral T cells was not determined.

Patients with a history of autoimmune disease or receiving systemic immunosuppression were excluded from the trial. Peripheral blood for TCR sequencing was drawn from every dose cohort at baseline, at cycle 4 day 1 and at cycle 7 day 1. The samples were taken from a phase I, first-in-human, multicenter, open-label dose-escalation trial of ivuxolimab. The trial enrolled adults with locally advanced or metastatic head and neck squamous cell, hepatocellular, melanoma or renal cell carcinoma. CD4+ and CD8+ T cells were sorted separately from peripheral blood before TCR sequencing. To sequence the TCRbeta CDR3 region, genomic DNA was isolated from the sorted cells. The immunoSEQ Assay was used to sequence the TCRbeta CDR3 regions. TCRdb's version of the immuneACCESS table is confined to in-frame rearrangements and falls short of the full clone set. An unresolved V gene accounts for under half of the shortfall where checked; the remainder is of unknown origin. Within this sample are about 69,000 clones, with 65% to 80% of them counted one time only. 2% to 2.5% of the sample comes from the top ten.

The material was CD4+ or CD8+ T cells sorted from blood, obtained in a trial of the OX40 agonist ivuxolimab. The chain joins TRBV7-9 to TRBJ2-3; the junction holds 9 bases that match TRBD2. The TCR sequence derives from an adult with an advanced solid tumor such as melanoma, head and neck, liver or kidney cancer. The DNA sequence is given as TGTGCCAGCAGCTTGTATAGGCTAGCGGGGACCCAAGCCACAGATACGCAGTATTTT. Its translation is CASSLYRLAGTQATDTQYF.